Listed here is a single T cell receptor beta chain. Its antigen is not yet known. No much larger clone exists at a distance of one base, and base qualities are not known. The sample was run on an Illumina HiSeq 2500. Quantitative 5'-RACE with molecular barcodes was used to prepare TCR beta libraries. The authors' pipeline ran thus. To identify disease-linked TCR variants, a new computational method was used, one built on a probabilistic model of VDJ rearrangement. In TCRdb, the public reads were trimmed at Q25 with fastp and aligned with MiXCR, with productive beta chains retained. Rows with a matching CDR3 protein are joined into one entry that keeps the most common DNA and genes. TCRdb, not the original authors, processed these V and J calls. This sample comprises hundreds of thousands of distinct CDR3 sequences, approximately 26% of them detected only once. 0.89% of the sample lies in the top ten.

The data were obtained in a study of CD8 T cells in ankylosing spondylitis (dated by TCRdb to the late 2010s). As for the study more broadly: The study profiled T cell receptor beta repertoires in healthy donors and ankylosing spondylitis patients to find disease-linked TCR variants. The full study cohort comprised about 25 ankylosing spondylitis patients and approximately 100 healthy donors. Peripheral blood samples were taken, and synovial fluid was additionally collected from ankylosing spondylitis patients. General study outcomes and caveats: According to the report, matched synovial fluid samples from ankylosing spondylitis patients were significantly enriched for the disease-linked clones. Blood from ankylosing spondylitis patients appeared to be characterized by a TCR beta motif composed of roughly 8 highly homologous amino acid variants. Some motif variants had previously been reported in the synovial fluid and blood of reactive arthritis patients, which suggests shared mechanisms of disease initiation. The disease-linked clones showed a CD8+ phenotype and occurred at relatively low frequencies in peripheral blood.

V is reduced by 1 base and J by 4 bases, leaving a spacing of 18 bases between them. Taken from the germline V gene, the CDR1 and CDR2 loops are SGHRS and YFSETQ. The CDR3 holds 17 amino acids from the cysteine to the phenylalanine. The only DNA kept is the CDR3, 51 bases in frame from the first base. The TCR was taken from a male donor with ankylosing spondylitis. Sequenced sample: blood, either unsorted or a sorted T cell fraction (not recorded which). This sequence uses TRBV5-1 and TRBJ2-1, with a weak D call of TRBD1 (5 bases match). CDR3 loop: CASSLTSTGFFYNEQFF. The bases are TGCGCCAGCAGCTTGACCTCAACAGGTTTTTTTTACAATGAGCAGTTCTTC.